The clone carrying this T cell receptor beta chain was observed a few times. What it recognizes is unknown. The source of the sample is a study of T cells in Graves' hyperthyroidism and ophthalmopathy. General study results and limits: Most expanded thyroid clonotypes above 0.001 also appeared in blood.

CDR1 is SGHNT and CDR2 is YYREEE in the germline V gene (reference sequence). This CDR3 has 15 amino acids. V lost 4 bases, J lost 10 bases, and 13 bases stayed unmatched. Authors of the study amplified TCR beta CDR3 regions from RNA transcripts. The TCR CDR3 first-round RT-PCR relied on the HTBI primer set. TCRdb reprocessed the multiplex PCR reads via MiXCR and lists one record per CDR3 protein. The sample holds hundreds of thousands of distinct CDR3 sequences, 35% to 45% seen once. This sequence joins TRBV5-4 and TRBJ1-4, with 7 nucleotides matching TRBD1. The sample taken for sequencing was blood. This receptor was taken from a man aged 18 to 30 with Graves' hyperthyroidism. In nucleotides, the CDR3 is TGTGCCAGCAGCCGCGACAGGGAGCGGGTGGGAAAACTGTTTTTT. As protein: CASSRDRERVGKLFF.